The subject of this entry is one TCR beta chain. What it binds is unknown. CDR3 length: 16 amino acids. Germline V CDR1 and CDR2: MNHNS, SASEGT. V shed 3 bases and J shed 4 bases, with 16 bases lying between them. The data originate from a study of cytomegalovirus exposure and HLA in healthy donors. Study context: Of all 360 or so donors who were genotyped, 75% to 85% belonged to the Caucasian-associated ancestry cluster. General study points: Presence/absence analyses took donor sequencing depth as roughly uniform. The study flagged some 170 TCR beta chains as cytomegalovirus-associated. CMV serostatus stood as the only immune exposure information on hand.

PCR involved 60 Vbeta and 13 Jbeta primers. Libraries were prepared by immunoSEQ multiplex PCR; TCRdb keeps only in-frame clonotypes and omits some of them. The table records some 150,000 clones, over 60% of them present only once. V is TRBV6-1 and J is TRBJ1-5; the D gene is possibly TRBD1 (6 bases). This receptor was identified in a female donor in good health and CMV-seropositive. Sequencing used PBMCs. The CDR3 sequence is CASSDWKTGRNQPQHF. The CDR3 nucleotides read TGTGCCAGCAGTGACTGGAAGACAGGCAGAAATCAGCCCCAGCATTTT.